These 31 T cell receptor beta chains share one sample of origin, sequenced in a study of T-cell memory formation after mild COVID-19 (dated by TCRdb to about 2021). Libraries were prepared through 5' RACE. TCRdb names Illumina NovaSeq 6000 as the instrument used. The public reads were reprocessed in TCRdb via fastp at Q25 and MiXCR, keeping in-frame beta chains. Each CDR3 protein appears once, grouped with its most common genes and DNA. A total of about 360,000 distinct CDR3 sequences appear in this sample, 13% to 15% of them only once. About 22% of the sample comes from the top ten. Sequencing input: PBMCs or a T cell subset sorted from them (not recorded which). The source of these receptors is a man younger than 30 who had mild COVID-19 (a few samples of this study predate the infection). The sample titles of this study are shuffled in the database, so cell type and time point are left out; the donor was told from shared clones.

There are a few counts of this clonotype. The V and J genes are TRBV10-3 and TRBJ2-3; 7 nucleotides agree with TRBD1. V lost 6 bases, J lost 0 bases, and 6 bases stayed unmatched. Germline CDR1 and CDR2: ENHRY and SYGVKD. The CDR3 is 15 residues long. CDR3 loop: CAIRDRVASTDTQYF. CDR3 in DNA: TGTGCCATCAGAGACAGGGTAGCTAGCACAGATACGCAGTATTTT.

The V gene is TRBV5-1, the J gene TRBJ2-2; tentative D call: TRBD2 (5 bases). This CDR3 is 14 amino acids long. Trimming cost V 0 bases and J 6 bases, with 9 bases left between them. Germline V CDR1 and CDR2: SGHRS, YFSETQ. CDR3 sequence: CASSLAGRAGELFF. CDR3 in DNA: TGCGCCAGCAGCTTGGCCGGGCGGGCCGGGGAGCTGTTTTTT.

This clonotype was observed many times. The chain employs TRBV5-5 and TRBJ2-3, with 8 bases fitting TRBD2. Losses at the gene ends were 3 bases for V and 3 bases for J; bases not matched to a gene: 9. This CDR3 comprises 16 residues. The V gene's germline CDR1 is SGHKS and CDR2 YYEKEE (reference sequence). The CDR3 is CASSSRVAGLTDTQYF. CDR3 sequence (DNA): TGTGCCAGCAGCTCCCGGGTAGCGGGGTTGACAGATACGCAGTATTTT.

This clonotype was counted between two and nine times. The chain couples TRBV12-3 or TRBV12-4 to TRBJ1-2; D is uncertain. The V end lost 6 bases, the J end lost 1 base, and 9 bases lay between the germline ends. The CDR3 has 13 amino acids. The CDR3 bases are TGTGCCAGCAGACGGGGTCGTAACTATGGCTACACCTTC. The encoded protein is CASRRGRNYGYTF.

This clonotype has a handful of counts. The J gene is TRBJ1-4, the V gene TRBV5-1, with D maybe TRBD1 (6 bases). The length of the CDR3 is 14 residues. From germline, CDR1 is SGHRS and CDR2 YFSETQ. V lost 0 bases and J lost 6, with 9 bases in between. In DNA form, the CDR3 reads TGCGCCAGCAGCTTGGACAGGGTCGATGAAAAACTGTTTTTT. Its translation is CASSLDRVDEKLFF.

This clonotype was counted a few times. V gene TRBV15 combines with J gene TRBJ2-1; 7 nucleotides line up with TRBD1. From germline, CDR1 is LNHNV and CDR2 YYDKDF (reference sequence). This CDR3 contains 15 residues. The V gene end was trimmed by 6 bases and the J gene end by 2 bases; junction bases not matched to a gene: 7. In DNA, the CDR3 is TGTGCCACCAGACTTACAGGGGTCGCCTACAATGAGCAGTTCTTC. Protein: CATRLTGVAYNEQFF.

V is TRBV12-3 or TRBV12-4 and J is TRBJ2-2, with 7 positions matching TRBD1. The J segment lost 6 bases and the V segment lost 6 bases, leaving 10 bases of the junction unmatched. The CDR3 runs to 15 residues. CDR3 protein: CASSLPDRVPGELFF. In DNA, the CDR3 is TGTGCCAGCAGCCTCCCTGACAGGGTCCCCGGGGAGCTGTTTTTT.

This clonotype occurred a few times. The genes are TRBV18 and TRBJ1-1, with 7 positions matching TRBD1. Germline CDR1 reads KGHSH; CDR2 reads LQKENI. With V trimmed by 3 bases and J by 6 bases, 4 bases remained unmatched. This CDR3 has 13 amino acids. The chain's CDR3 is CASSPGQAPEAFF. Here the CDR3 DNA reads TGTGCCAGCTCACCCGGACAGGCCCCTGAAGCTTTCTTT.

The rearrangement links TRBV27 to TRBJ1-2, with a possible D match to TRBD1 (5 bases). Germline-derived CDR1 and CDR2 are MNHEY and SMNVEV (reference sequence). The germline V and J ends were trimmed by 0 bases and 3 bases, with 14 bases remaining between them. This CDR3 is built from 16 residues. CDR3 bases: TGTGCCAGCAGTTTATCGGTGAGCAGGGATGACTATGGCTACACCTTC. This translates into CASSLSVSRDDYGYTF.

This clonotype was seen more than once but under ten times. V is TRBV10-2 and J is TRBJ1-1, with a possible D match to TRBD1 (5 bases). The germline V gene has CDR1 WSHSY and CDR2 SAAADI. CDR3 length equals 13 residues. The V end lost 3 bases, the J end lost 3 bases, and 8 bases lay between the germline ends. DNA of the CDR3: TGCGCCAGCAGTGAAGCAGGGCACACTGAAGCTTTCTTT. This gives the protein CASSEAGHTEAFF.

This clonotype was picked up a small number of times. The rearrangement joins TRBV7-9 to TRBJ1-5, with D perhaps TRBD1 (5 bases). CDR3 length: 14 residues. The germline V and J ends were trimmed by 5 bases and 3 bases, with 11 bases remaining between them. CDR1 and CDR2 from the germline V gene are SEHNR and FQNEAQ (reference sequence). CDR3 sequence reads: CASSQDRFNQPQHF. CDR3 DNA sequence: TGTGCCAGCAGCCAAGACAGATTCAATCAGCCCCAGCATTTT.

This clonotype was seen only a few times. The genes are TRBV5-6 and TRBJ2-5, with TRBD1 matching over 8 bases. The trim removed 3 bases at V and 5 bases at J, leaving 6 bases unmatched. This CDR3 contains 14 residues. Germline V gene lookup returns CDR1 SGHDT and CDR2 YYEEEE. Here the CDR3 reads CASSSMRQGETQYF. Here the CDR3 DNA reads TGTGCCAGCAGCTCGATGCGACAGGGGGAGACCCAGTACTTC.

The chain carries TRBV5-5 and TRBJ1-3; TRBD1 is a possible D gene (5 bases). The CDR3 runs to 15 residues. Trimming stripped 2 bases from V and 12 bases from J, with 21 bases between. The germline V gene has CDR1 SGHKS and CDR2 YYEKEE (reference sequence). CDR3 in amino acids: CASSFNSGTAESIYF. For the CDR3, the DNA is TGTGCCAGCAGCTTCAATTCCGGGACGGCGGAGAGCATATATTTT.

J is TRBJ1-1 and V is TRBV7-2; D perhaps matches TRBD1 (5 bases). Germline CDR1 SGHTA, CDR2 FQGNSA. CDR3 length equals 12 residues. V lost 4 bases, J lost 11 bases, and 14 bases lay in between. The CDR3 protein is CASSWGRRQAFF. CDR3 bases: TGTGCCAGCAGCTGGGGCCGCCGGCAGGCTTTCTTT.

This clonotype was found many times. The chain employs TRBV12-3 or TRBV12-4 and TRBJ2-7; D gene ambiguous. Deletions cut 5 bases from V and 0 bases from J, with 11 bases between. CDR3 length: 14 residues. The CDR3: CASSPRGISYEQYF. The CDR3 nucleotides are TGTGCCAGCAGTCCCCGTGGCATCTCCTACGAGCAGTACTTC.

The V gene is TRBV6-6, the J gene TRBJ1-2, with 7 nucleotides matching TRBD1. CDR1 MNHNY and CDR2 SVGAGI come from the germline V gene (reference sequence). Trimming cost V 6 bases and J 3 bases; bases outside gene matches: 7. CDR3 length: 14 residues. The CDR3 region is CASRQDRTYYGYTF. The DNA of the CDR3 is TGTGCCAGCAGGCAGGACAGGACTTACTATGGCTACACCTTC.

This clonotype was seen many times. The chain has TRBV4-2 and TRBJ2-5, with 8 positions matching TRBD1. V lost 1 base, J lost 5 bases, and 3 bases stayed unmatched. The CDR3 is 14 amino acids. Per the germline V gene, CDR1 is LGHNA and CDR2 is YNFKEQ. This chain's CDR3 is CASSQAGGGETQYF. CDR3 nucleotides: TGTGCCAGCAGCCAAGCAGGGGGCGGGGAGACCCAGTACTTC.

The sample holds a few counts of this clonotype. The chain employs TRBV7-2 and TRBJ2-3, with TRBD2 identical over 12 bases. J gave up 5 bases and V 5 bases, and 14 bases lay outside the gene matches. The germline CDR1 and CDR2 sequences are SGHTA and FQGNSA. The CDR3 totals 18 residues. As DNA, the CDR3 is TGTGCCAGCAGCCTCCGACGCCTAGCGGGGGGGCTAAGAGATACGCAGTATTTT. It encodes CASSLRRLAGGLRDTQYF. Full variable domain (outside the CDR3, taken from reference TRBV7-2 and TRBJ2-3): GAGVSQSPSNKVTEKGKDVELRCDPISGHTALYWYRQSLGQGLEFLIYFQGNSAPDKSGLPSDRFSAERTGGSVSTLTIQRTQQEDSAVYLCASSLRRLAGGLRDTQYFGPGTRLTVL.

The CDR3 DNA follows: TGTGCCAGCAGCCCCACGGGCGGGGCCTCAGATACGCAGTATTTT. Its protein is CASSPTGGASDTQYF. The chain couples TRBV9 to TRBJ2-3; D is possibly TRBD2 (6 bases). CDR3 length: 15 residues. Trimming took 4 bases from V and 4 from J, leaving 16 bases between them. Germline loops: CDR1 SGDLS, CDR2 YYNGEE. The whole variable domain, filled in from reference TRBV9 and TRBJ2-3, reads DSGVTQTPKHLITATGQRVTLRCSPRSGDLSVYWYQQSLDQGLQFLIQYYNGEERAKGNILERFSAQQFPDLHSELNLSSLELGDSALYFCASSPTGGASDTQYFGPGTRLTVL.

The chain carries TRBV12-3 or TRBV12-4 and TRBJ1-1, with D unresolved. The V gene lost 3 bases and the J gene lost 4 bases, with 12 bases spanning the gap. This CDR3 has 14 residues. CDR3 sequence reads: CASSFSSVGTEAFF. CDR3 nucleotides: TGTGCCAGCAGTTTCAGTTCGGTGGGCACTGAAGCTTTCTTT.

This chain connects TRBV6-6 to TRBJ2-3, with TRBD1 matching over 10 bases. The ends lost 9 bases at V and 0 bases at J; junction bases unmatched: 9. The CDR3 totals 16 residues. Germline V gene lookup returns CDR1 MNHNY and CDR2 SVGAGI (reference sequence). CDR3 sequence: CARPGQGFLSTDTQYF. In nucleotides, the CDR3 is TGTGCCAGACCGGGACAGGGGTTTTTGAGCACAGATACGCAGTATTTT.

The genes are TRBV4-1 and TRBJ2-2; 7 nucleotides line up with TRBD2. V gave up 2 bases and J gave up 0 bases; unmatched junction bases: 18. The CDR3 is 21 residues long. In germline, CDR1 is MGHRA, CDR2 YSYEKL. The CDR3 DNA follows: TGCGCCAGCAGCCAACCCCTGGAACTAGCGCCCTCGTGGGCGAACACCGGGGAGCTGTTTTTT. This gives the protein CASSQPLELAPSWANTGELFF.

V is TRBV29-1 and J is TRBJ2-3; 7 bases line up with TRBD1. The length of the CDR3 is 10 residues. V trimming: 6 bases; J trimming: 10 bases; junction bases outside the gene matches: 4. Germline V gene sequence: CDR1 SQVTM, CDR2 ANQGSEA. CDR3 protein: CSVVQGPQYF. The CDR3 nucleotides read TGCAGCGTAGTACAGGGGCCGCAGTATTTT.

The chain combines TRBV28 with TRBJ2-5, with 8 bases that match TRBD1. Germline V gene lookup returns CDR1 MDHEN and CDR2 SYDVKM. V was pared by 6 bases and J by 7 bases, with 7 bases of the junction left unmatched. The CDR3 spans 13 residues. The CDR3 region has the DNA TGTGCCAGCAGAAGCGGACAGGGAGGGACCCAGTACTTC. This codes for CASRSGQGGTQYF.

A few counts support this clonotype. CDR3 in DNA: TGCGCCAGCAGCCCCGGGGGGGCTGGGGAAAAACTGTTTTTT. This sequence encodes CASSPGGAGEKLFF. V is TRBV5-1 and J is TRBJ1-4, with TRBD1 as a possible D gene (6 bases). Germline CDR1 and CDR2: SGHRS and YFSETQ. Trimming took off 4 bases at V and 8 bases at J, with 15 bases between the two ends. This CDR3 comprises 14 residues.

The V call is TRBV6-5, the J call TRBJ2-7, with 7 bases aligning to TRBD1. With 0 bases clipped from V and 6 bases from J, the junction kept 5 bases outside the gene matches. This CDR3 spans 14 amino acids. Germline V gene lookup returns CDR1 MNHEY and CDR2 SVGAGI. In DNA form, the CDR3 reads TGTGCCAGCAGTTACTCCGGACAGGTCCTCGAGCAGTACTTC. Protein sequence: CASSYSGQVLEQYF.

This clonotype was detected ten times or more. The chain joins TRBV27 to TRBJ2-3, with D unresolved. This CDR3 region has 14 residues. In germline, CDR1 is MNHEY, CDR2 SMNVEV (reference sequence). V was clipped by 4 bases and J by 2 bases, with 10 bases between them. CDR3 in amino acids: CASSSAYNTDTQYF. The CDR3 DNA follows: TGTGCCAGCAGTTCGGCTTACAACACAGATACGCAGTATTTT.

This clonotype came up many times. CDR3 sequence: CASSLTQNTEAFF. The CDR3, as DNA: TGTGCCAGCAGTTTGACACAGAACACTGAAGCTTTCTTT. The rearrangement uses TRBV6-5 and TRBJ1-1; the D is unclear. Germline V CDR1 and CDR2: MNHEY, SVGAGI. The CDR3 is 13 residues long. Trimming took 4 bases from V and 1 from J, leaving 7 bases between them.

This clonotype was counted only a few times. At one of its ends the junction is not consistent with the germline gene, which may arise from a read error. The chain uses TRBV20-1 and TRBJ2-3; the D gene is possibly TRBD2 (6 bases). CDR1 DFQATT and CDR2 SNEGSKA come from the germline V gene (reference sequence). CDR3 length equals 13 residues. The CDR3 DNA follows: TGCAGTGCGAGAGGCGGGGACGCAGATACGCAGTATTTT. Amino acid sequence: CSARGGDADTQYF.

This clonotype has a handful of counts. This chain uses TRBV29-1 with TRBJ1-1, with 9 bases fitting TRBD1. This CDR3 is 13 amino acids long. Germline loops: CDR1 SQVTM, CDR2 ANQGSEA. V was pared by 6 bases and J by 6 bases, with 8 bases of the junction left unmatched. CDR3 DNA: TGCAGCGTGTGGGGACAGGGTGGGTCTGAAGCTTTCTTT. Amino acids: CSVWGQGGSEAFF.

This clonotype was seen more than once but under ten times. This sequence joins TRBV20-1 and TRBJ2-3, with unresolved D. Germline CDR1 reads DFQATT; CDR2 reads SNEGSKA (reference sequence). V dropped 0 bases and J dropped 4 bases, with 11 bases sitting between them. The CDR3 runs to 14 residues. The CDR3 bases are TGCAGTGCTAGAGACGTAATCGGGTCAGATACGCAGTATTTT. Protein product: CSARDVIGSDTQYF.